This T cell receptor (beta chain) came from a study of blood T cell repertoires in COVID-19. TCRdb keeps only in-frame clones here, not all; method: immunoSEQ multiplex PCR. The sample has just over 50,000 clones, about 90% seen once; the top ten hold more than 15%. Material for sequencing was peripheral blood. This clonotype originated in a human donor with active COVID-19. The donor label of this sample is uncertain.

Here the CDR3 reads CASSLGSGAFQETQYF. In DNA, the CDR3 is TGTGCCAGCAGCTTGGGAAGCGGGGCTTTCCAAGAGACCCAGTACTTC. This chain connects TRBV5-4 to TRBJ2-5, with 7 positions matching TRBD2. The CDR3 covers 16 residues. Trimming took 0 bases from V and 1 from J; bases not matched to a gene: 6. Germline CDR1 SGHNT, CDR2 YYREEE (reference sequence).